The rows below give T cell receptor beta chains drawn from one sample of a study of blood T cell repertoires in COVID-19. Assay: immunoSEQ multiplex PCR; the TCRdb copy retains only in-frame clones and omits some. The sample yields roughly 150,000 clones, 83% seen once. Sequencing input: peripheral blood. These receptors all come from a woman aged 80 or over with acute or convalescent COVID-19. CDR3s include the opening cysteine and the closing phenylalanine or tryptophan. Size values are once, few and many counts, or a class for expanded clones, and some rows have none.

>NA|TRBV4-2|TRBJ1-5
CASSQDAGLQPQHF
>NA|TRBV24-1|TRBJ2-2
CATGTLGQGNTGELFF
>NA|TRBV5-1|TRBJ2-2
CASSPGTGRTGELFF
>NA|TRBV7-2|TRBJ1-6
CASSLFWSRGFDNSPLHF
>NA|TRBV25-1|TRBJ1-1
CASSNRGTNTEAFF
>once|TRBV19|TRBJ1-5
CASSIGTGPNQPQHF
>NA|TRBV19|TRBJ2-7
CASSIGDRGRNEQYF
>NA|TRBV2|TRBJ2-2
CASRPGTAANTGELFF
>NA|TRBV30|TRBJ1-2
CAWSVLVGVGYTF
>NA|TRBV5-1|TRBJ1-6
CASSQGPRTVYNSPLHF
>NA|TRBV5-1|TRBJ1-2
CASSRIASGATQASGYTF
>NA|TRBV5-4|TRBJ1-2
CASSRTGEGGGYTF
>NA|TRBV28|TRBJ2-5
CASSPSGNQETQYF
>NA|TRBV19|TRBJ1-1
CASSIGIGTEAFF
>NA|TRBV7-2|TRBJ2-1
CASSLAPEYNEQFF
>NA|TRBV28|TRBJ2-5
CASSLQGATQETQYF
>once|TRBV10-3|TRBJ2-4
CAISESEVTIAKNIQYF
>NA|TRBV6-6|TRBJ1-3
CASSPTSSGNTIYF
>NA|TRBV6-2/TRBV6-3|TRBJ1-2
CASSLLYGYTF
>NA|TRBV5-1|TRBJ2-7
CASSLPDREEYF
>NA|TRBV19|TRBJ2-1
CASSITGTGADEQFF
>NA|TRBV3-1/TRBV3-2|TRBJ1-6
CASSPPDRGNSPLHF
>NA|TRBV19|TRBJ1-2
CASHDPGQQNYGYTF
>NA|TRBV21-1|TRBJ2-3
CASPREGTQYF
>NA|TRBV6-2/TRBV6-3|TRBJ2-7
CASSPDRITYEQYF
>NA|TRBV5-1|TRBJ2-2
CASSRAGADTGELFF
>NA|TRBV5-1|TRBJ1-1
CASSNRTARNTEAFF
>NA|TRBV5-6|TRBJ2-7
CASSETTGTAIPLQYF
>NA|TRBV6-6|TRBJ2-5
CASGLERETQYF
>NA|TRBV19|TRBJ1-1
CASSIRVRDTEAFF
>NA|TRBV6-5|TRBJ2-7
CASRGSGSSYEQYF
>once|TRBV5-1|TRBJ2-7
CASSSGGGVREQYF
>NA|TRBV10-3|TRBJ1-2
CAATGTGDYGYTF
>NA|TRBV4-3|TRBJ1-1
CASSQGGQPAEAFF
>NA|TRBV28|TRBJ2-7
CASSHQGSHEQYF
>NA|TRBV10-3|TRBJ2-2
CAISRGDRNTGELFF